This T cell receptor beta chain was profiled in a study of T cell responses to AZD1222 COVID-19 vaccine. In regard to this clone: Its cognate antigen is unknown.

Regarding the study as a whole: Two AZD1222 administrations were followed by greater Spike-specific TCR breadth and depth. A mostly white British donor set with more females was recruited, and clonal diversity was possibly underestimated.

Repertoires were generated with immunoSEQ multiplex PCR, while TCRdb's copy carries only in-frame clones and drops some. The sample has roughly 120,000 clones, 85% to 90% seen once. Sequenced here: peripheral blood, sampled on day 0 of AZD1222 vaccination. The sequence derives from an adult in good health.

The CDR3 sequence is CASRNHGATNEKLFF. CDR3 coding DNA: TGTGCCAGCCGTAACCACGGGGCAACTAATGAAAAACTGTTTTTT. J is TRBJ1-4 and V is TRBV27; D uncertain. Trimming took off 8 bases at V and 0 bases at J, with 13 bases between the two ends. The CDR3 spans 15 residues. Germline V gene data show CDR1 as MNHEY and CDR2 as SMNVEV (reference sequence).